Listed below are T cell receptor beta chains from one sample, sequenced in a study of blood T cell repertoires in COVID-19. TCRdb keeps only in-frame clones here, not all; method: immunoSEQ multiplex PCR. The sample lists 150,000 to 200,000 clones; just over 85% were seen once. Sequencing was carried out using PBMCs or T cells enriched from blood (not recorded which). Source of these receptors: a woman aged 18-29 years who had recovered from COVID-19. CDR3s include the opening cysteine and the closing phenylalanine or tryptophan. The D gene is left open where the match is weak. Rows give clone size only sometimes, using once, few, many, or a class for an expanded clone.

abundance,len,d_gene,j_gene,v_gene,CDR3nt,CDR3aa
.,15,TRBD2,TRBJ2-3,TRBV18,TGTGCCAGCTCACCAGGCGAAGCGGGGAAGGATACGCAGTATTTT,CASSPGEAGKDTQYF
.,14,.,TRBJ2-7,TRBV28,TGTGCCAGCAGCCCAGACCCGAGGAGCTACGAGCAGTACTTC,CASSPDPRSYEQYF
.,14,.,TRBJ2-7,TRBV4-1,TGCGCCAGCAGCGACTTCGCGGGATCCTACGAGCAGTACTTC,CASSDFAGSYEQYF
.,14,TRBD2,TRBJ2-3,TRBV10-2,TGCGCCAGCAAAGTAGCGGGGGGAGAGGATACGCAGTATTTT,CASKVAGGEDTQYF
.,15,TRBD2,TRBJ2-2,TRBV9,TGTGCCAGCAGCCCGGGGACTAGCCTCACCGGGGAGCTGTTTTTT,CASSPGTSLTGELFF
few,16,TRBD1,TRBJ1-1,TRBV5-6,TGTGCCAGCAGCGCGGCCCTCACAGGGGGGGACACTGAAGCTTTCTTT,CASSAALTGGDTEAFF
.,15,TRBD1,TRBJ1-1,TRBV27,TGTGCCAGCAGTCCGACAGGGCTCATGAACACTGAAGCTTTCTTT,CASSPTGLMNTEAFF
.,18,.,TRBJ2-7,TRBV18,TGTGCCAGCTCACCGGGACAGGGACTAGGTACGAGCTCCTACGAGCAGTACTTC,CASSPGQGLGTSSYEQYF
.,20,.,TRBJ2-2,TRBV21-1,TGTGCCAGCAGCAAAGTTATCGTCTCGTGGGAGGGAATTGAAACCGGGGAGCTGTTTTTT,CASSKVIVSWEGIETGELFF
.,16,.,TRBJ2-7,TRBV9,TGTGCCAGCAGCGTAGGAGGAGACTCGTATTTGTACGAGCAGTACTTC,CASSVGGDSYLYEQYF
once,16,TRBD2,TRBJ2-5,TRBV7-2,TGTGCCAGCAGCTTAATGGGGACTAGCTACCAAGAGACCCAGTACTTC,CASSLMGTSYQETQYF
.,14,.,TRBJ2-1,TRBV3-1/TRBV3-2,TGTGCCAGCAGCCGACAGGACTCCTACAATGAGCAGTTCTTC,CASSRQDSYNEQFF
.,14,TRBD1,TRBJ2-7,TRBV5-1,TGCGCCAGCAGCTTGGGGGACAGGGGCTACGAGCAGTACTTC,CASSLGDRGYEQYF
once,12,.,TRBJ2-2,TRBV2,TGTGCCAGCAGTCAGAACACCGGGGAGCTGTTTTTT,CASSQNTGELFF
once,15,TRBD1,TRBJ1-1,TRBV5-4,TGTGCCAGCAGCTTGGACAGGGGGCTTGTTACTGAAGCTTTCTTT,CASSLDRGLVTEAFF
few,13,.,TRBJ2-7,TRBV5-1,TGCGCCAGCAGCTTGCAGGGAGGCTACGAGCAGTACTTC,CASSLQGGYEQYF
.,15,.,TRBJ1-3,TRBV21-1,TGTGCCAGCACCAGGGGCCTTGCCTCTGGAAACACCATATATTTT,CASTRGLASGNTIYF
.,15,TRBD1,TRBJ2-3,TRBV5-1,TGCGCCAGCAGCTTGGGGACAGGGAGATCAGATACGCAGTATTTT,CASSLGTGRSDTQYF
.,20,TRBD1,TRBJ2-7,TRBV18,TGTGCCAGCTCACGTTGGGGGACAGATATAGCTACTACTTGGAGCTACGAGCAGTACTTC,CASSRWGTDIATTWSYEQYF
.,14,TRBD1,TRBJ1-2,TRBV28,TGTGCCAGCAGTTTGACTGGACAGGGAATCGGCTACACCTTC,CASSLTGQGIGYTF
.,16,.,TRBJ1-1,TRBV7-8,TGTGCCAGCAGCTTAGGTGGACAGACCATGAACACTGAAGCTTTCTTT,CASSLGGQTMNTEAFF
.,12,.,TRBJ1-1,TRBV6-2/TRBV6-3,TGTGCCAGCAGTTGGGGGGACACTGAAGCTTTCTTT,CASSWGDTEAFF
.,15,.,TRBJ1-1,TRBV4-2,TGTGCCAGCAGCCAAGATCGGACAGTCACCACTGAAGCTTTCTTT,CASSQDRTVTTEAFF
.,15,TRBD1,TRBJ1-4,TRBV2,TGTGCCAGCAGTGCCCCGGGACAGGGTTATGAAAAACTGTTTTTT,CASSAPGQGYEKLFF